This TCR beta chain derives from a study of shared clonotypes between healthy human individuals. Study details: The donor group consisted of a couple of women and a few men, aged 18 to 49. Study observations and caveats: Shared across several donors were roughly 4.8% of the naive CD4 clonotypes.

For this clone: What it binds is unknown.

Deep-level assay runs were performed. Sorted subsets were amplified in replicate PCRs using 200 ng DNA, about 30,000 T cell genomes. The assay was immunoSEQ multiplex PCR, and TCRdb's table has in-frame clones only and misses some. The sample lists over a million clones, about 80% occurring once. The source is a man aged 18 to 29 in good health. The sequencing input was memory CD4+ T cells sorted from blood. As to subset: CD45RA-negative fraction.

The CDR3 nucleotides are TGTGCCAGCTCACCAAGCGCTAGCGGGAGAGTGGTTGAGCAGTTCTTC. Translation gives CASSPSASGRVVEQFF. The chain links TRBV18 to TRBJ2-1; 10 positions agree with TRBD2. The CDR3 runs 16 residues. The V gene end was trimmed by 2 bases and the J gene end by 9 bases; junction bases not matched to a gene: 10. CDR1 is KGHSH and CDR2 is LQKENI in the germline V gene. The variable domain in full, with the rest retrieved from reference TRBV18 and TRBJ2-1, is NAGVMQNPRHLVRRRGQEARLRCSPMKGHSHVYWYRQLPEEGLKFMVYLQKENIIDESGMPKERFSAEFPKEGPSILRIQQVVRGDSAAYFCASSPSASGRVVEQFFGPGTRLTVL.